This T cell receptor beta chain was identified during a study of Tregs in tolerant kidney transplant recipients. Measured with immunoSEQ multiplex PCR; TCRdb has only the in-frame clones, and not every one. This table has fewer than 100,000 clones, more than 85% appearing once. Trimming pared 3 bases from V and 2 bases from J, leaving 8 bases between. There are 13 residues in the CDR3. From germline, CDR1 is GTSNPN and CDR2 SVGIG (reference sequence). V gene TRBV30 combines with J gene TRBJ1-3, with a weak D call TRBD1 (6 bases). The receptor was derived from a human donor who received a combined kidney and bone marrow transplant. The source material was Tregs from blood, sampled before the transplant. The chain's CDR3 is CAWRSGAGNTIYF. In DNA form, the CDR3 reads TGTGCCTGGAGATCAGGGGCTGGAAACACCATATATTTT.